This TCR beta chain came from a study of blood T cell repertoires in COVID-19. In the study overall: Whether acute or convalescent, the COVID-19 samples came from the United States, Italy and Spain.

CDR1 KGHSH and CDR2 LQKENI come from the germline V gene. The CDR3 consists of 16 residues. The V and J ends lost 4 bases and 5 bases, in that order; junction bases with no gene match: 12. In the authors' methods: Researchers report that nucleated cell counts were estimated from reference gene primer amplification. Measured with immunoSEQ multiplex PCR; TCRdb has only the in-frame clones, and not every one. V, J and clone size were drawn from that table, and D and trimming were deduced from the DNA. The sample consists of 400,000 or so clones, 89% of them appearing once. Patients at the Seattle site were enrolled during active infection and followed longitudinally.

Sequenced input: peripheral blood. This receptor was identified in a woman in her thirties or forties with COVID-19, enrolled during active disease. The chain employs TRBV18 and TRBJ1-2; TRBD1 matches at 8 bases. CDR3 nucleotide sequence: TGTGCCAGCTCACAGCGACAGGGGCTGGCGAGTTATGGCTACACCTTC. Translating it yields CASSQRQGLASYGYTF.